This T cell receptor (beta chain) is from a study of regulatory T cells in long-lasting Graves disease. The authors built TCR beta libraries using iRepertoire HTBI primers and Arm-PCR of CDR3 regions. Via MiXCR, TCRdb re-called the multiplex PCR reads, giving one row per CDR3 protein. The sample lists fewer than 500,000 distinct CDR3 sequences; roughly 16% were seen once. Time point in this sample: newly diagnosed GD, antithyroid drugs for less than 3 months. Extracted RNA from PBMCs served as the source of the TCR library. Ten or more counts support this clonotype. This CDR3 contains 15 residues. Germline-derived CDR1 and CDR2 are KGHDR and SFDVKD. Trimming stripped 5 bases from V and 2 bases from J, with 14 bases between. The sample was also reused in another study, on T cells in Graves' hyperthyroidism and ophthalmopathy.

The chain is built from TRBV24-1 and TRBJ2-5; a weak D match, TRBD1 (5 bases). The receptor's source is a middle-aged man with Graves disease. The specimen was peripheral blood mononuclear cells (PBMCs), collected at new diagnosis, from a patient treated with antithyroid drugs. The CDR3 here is CATSAVQDIQETQYF. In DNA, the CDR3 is TGTGCCACCAGTGCCGTCCAGGACATACAAGAGACCCAGTACTTC.